This is a list of T cell receptor beta chains from one sample in a study of early T cells in non-severe SARS-CoV-2 infection. Each CDR3 protein is one row after TCRdb ran MiXCR on the 5' RACE reads. The sample has around 60,000 distinct CDR3 sequences, about 13% seen once; the top ten hold approximately 10%. The sample consisted of whole blood. The origin of the receptors is an adult who was a healthcare worker with PCR-confirmed SARS-CoV-2 infection or an uninfected control (not recorded which). Each CDR3 is given with its conserved first and last residue. The order of the fields is V gene, J gene, clone size, D gene, CDR3 protein, CDR3 DNA. A D gene is named only where the DNA matches it firmly. For some rows the clone size is stated as once, few or many, or as a class when expanded; others skip it.

v_gene: TRBV18; j_gene: TRBJ1-2; abundance: many; d_gene: -; CDR3aa: CASSPQGESGYTF; CDR3nt: TGTGCCAGCTCACCACAAGGGGAGAGTGGCTACACCTTC
v_gene: TRBV5-1; j_gene: TRBJ1-6; abundance: -; d_gene: -; CDR3aa: CASSPEWQGGSPLHF; CDR3nt: TGCGCCAGCAGCCCAGAATGGCAGGGAGGCTCACCCCTCCACTTT
v_gene: TRBV6-2/TRBV6-3; j_gene: TRBJ2-3; abundance: few; d_gene: TRBD1; CDR3aa: CASSNRDRGPDTQYF; CDR3nt: TGTGCCAGCAGTAACCGGGACAGGGGACCAGATACGCAGTATTTT
v_gene: TRBV27; j_gene: TRBJ1-2; abundance: few; d_gene: -; CDR3aa: CASSSVGLYGYTF; CDR3nt: TGTGCCAGCAGTTCAGTGGGCCTCTATGGCTACACCTTC
v_gene: TRBV6-1; j_gene: TRBJ1-2; abundance: -; d_gene: TRBD1; CDR3aa: CATSTGWYGYTF; CDR3nt: TGTGCCACCTCGACAGGGTGGTATGGCTACACCTTC
v_gene: TRBV27; j_gene: TRBJ1-2; abundance: -; d_gene: -; CDR3aa: CASSLGVFGNYGYTF; CDR3nt: TGTGCCAGCAGTTTGGGGGTCTTTGGGAACTATGGCTACACCTTC
v_gene: TRBV21-1; j_gene: TRBJ1-2; abundance: few; d_gene: -; CDR3aa: CASSTSTRQATSEDYGYTF; CDR3nt: TGTGCCAGCAGCACATCTACCCGACAGGCAACTAGTGAGGACTATGGCTACACCTTC
v_gene: TRBV28; j_gene: TRBJ2-1; abundance: many; d_gene: -; CDR3aa: CASTNRPGRNEQFF; CDR3nt: TGTGCCAGCACCAACCGACCGGGTAGAAATGAGCAGTTCTTC
v_gene: TRBV11-2; j_gene: TRBJ2-7; abundance: many; d_gene: TRBD1; CDR3aa: CASSLAYPGGYEQYF; CDR3nt: TGTGCCAGCAGCTTAGCCTACCCAGGGGGCTACGAGCAGTACTTC
v_gene: TRBV2; j_gene: TRBJ2-7; abundance: few; d_gene: TRBD1; CDR3aa: CASSEQGAAYEQYF; CDR3nt: TGTGCCAGCAGTGAGCAGGGGGCAGCCTACGAGCAGTACTTC
v_gene: TRBV5-6; j_gene: TRBJ2-7; abundance: many; d_gene: TRBD2; CDR3aa: CASSLGRRSGGTYEQYF; CDR3nt: TGTGCCAGCAGCTTGGGCCGTAGGAGCGGGGGGACCTACGAGCAGTACTTC
v_gene: TRBV24-1; j_gene: TRBJ2-1; abundance: many; d_gene: TRBD2; CDR3aa: CATSEYRLAGVNEQFF; CDR3nt: TGTGCCACCAGCGAATACCGACTAGCGGGAGTTAATGAGCAGTTCTTC
v_gene: TRBV7-2; j_gene: TRBJ1-1; abundance: many; d_gene: -; CDR3aa: CASSHSTGRNTEAFF; CDR3nt: TGTGCCAGCAGCCATTCGACAGGACGGAACACTGAAGCTTTCTTT
v_gene: TRBV29-1; j_gene: TRBJ1-1; abundance: many; d_gene: -; CDR3aa: CSVAAGSRTEAFF; CDR3nt: TGCAGCGTTGCGGCAGGGTCACGCACTGAAGCTTTCTTT
v_gene: TRBV24-1; j_gene: TRBJ2-3; abundance: few; d_gene: TRBD1; CDR3aa: CATSDPTPGTGTDTQYF; CDR3nt: TGTGCCACCAGTGACCCTACGCCCGGGACAGGCACAGATACGCAGTATTTT
v_gene: TRBV9; j_gene: TRBJ2-3; abundance: many; d_gene: -; CDR3aa: CASSVGGVTDTQYF; CDR3nt: TGTGCCAGCAGCGTAGGAGGGGTCACAGATACGCAGTATTTT
v_gene: TRBV4-1; j_gene: TRBJ2-2; abundance: many; d_gene: -; CDR3aa: CASRYPVGTGELFF; CDR3nt: TGCGCCAGCCGATACCCGGTGGGCACCGGGGAGCTGTTTTTT